The 6 T cell receptor beta chains below were found in one sample sequenced in a study of shared clonotypes between healthy human individuals. Only in-frame clones appear in the TCRdb table, and some are missing; sequencing was by immunoSEQ multiplex PCR. This sample has 2 million to 2.5 million clones, with around 95% found just once. Sequencing input: naive CD4+ T cells sorted from blood. Indicated subset: CD45RA+ positively selected. The receptors stem from a man between 18 and 35 years old in good health.

The V call is TRBV5-6, the J call TRBJ2-7, with D possibly TRBD2 on 5 matching bases. Germline V lookup: CDR1 SGHDT, CDR2 YYEEEE. V was clipped by 4 bases and J by 3 bases, with 11 bases between them. This CDR3 has 13 amino acids. CDR3 sequence reads: CASSTGVGYEQYF. The CDR3 nucleotides read TGTGCCAGCAGCACCGGGGTCGGCTACGAGCAGTACTTC.

The chain has TRBV7-3 and TRBJ1-1, with D possibly being TRBD1 (6 bases). CDR1 is SGHTA and CDR2 is FQGTGA in the germline V gene. There are 13 residues in the CDR3. V shed 5 bases and J shed 11 bases, with 18 bases lying between them. The CDR3: CASSPRADSAAFF. DNA of the CDR3: TGTGCCAGCAGCCCACGAGCGGACAGTGCGGCTTTCTTT.

CDR3: CASSYVLGEANEKLFF. DNA for the CDR3: TGTGCCAGCAGTTACGTTCTTGGTGAGGCTAATGAAAAACTGTTTTTT. V usage is TRBV6-6 and J usage is TRBJ1-4, with D uncertain. Germline assignment: CDR1 MNHNY and CDR2 SVGAGI (reference sequence). The CDR3 is 16 amino acids. V was clipped by 2 bases and J by 3 bases, with 13 bases between them.

The chain recombines TRBV6-1 with TRBJ1-2, with 7 bases matching TRBD1. Trimming removed 3 bases from V and 4 bases from J; junction bases left unmatched: 5. From germline, CDR1 is MNHNS and CDR2 SASEGT. This CDR3 has 14 residues. CDR3 region: CASSEKTGAYGYTF. CDR3 sequence (DNA): TGTGCCAGCAGTGAGAAAACAGGGGCCTATGGCTACACCTTC.

The chain links TRBV6-6 to TRBJ1-4, with 12 bases fitting TRBD1. This CDR3 is built from 13 residues. The germline V gene has CDR1 MNHNY and CDR2 SVGAGI (reference sequence). V shed 10 bases and J 7 bases; nucleotides not matched to a gene: 4. The CDR3 loop reads CAIRDRGPEKLFF. In DNA, the CDR3 is TGTGCCATTAGGGACAGGGGGCCTGAAAAACTGTTTTTT.

This clone was seen only once. For the CDR3, the DNA is TGTGCCAGCAGTGAAAGGGGGGACCCATGGAGCACTGAAGCTTTCTTT. It yields the protein CASSERGDPWSTEAFF. The chain carries TRBV6-1 and TRBJ1-1, with a weak D call TRBD1 (6 bases). Trimming took off 2 bases at V and 4 bases at J, with 17 bases between the two ends. Germline CDR1 is MNHNS and CDR2 is SASEGT. This CDR3 spans 16 amino acids.